This TCR beta chain came from a study of T-cell memory formation after mild COVID-19. As for the study in general: Across donors, TCR clusters were largely donor specific. Study-level results: For contracting clones, CD4+ ones sat mainly in CM and EM, CD8+ in EMRA. Several responding clones turned up in pre-infection memory, indicating that cross-reactive memory may have taken part. Clones shrinking from day 15 to 85 showed even CD4/CD8 mixes; later expanders tilted CD4+.

This clonotype showed up just once. Its antigen is unknown. Sequence at one end of the junction differs from germline and may be a read error. MiXCR, applied by TCRdb to the 5' RACE reads, yields one record per CDR3 protein. In the table there are 550,000 to 700,000 distinct CDR3 sequences, roughly 17% of which are singletons. The sequenced material came from PBMCs or a T cell subset sorted from them (not recorded which). The clonotype comes from an adult woman who had mild COVID-19 (a few samples of this study predate the infection). Cell type and time point are not known.

CDR3 region: CASSLSAGLSNQPQHF. The DNA of the CDR3 is TGTGCCAGCAGTTTATCGGCAGGGTTGAGCAATCAGCCACAGCATTTT. The rearrangement uses TRBV27 and TRBJ1-5, with a weak D call TRBD1 (5 bases). Germline CDR1 is MNHEY and CDR2 is SMNVEV (reference sequence). The CDR3 sequence is 16 residues long.